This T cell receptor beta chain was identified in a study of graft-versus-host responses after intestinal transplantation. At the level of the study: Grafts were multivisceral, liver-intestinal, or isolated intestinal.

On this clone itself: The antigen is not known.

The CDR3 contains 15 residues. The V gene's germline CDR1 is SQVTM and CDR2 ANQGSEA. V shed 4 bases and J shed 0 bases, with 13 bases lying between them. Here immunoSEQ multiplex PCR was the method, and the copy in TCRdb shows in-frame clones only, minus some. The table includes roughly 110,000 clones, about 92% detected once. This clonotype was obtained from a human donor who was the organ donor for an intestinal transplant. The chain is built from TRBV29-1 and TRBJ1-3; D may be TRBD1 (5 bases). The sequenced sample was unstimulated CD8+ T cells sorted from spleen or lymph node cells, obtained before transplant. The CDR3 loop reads CSVVFQGLSGNTIYF. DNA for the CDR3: TGCAGCGTTGTATTCCAGGGCCTCTCTGGAAACACCATATATTTT.